The 32 T cell receptor beta chains below come from one sample, sequenced in a study of graft-versus-host responses after intestinal transplantation. This table comes from immunoSEQ multiplex PCR, and its TCRdb copy is limited to in-frame clones, with some not included. The sample has some 110,000 clones, less than 90% seen once. Their target antigens are unknown. The sequenced sample was unstimulated CD4+ T cells sorted from spleen or lymph node cells, obtained before intestinal transplant. All receptors derive from a human donor who received an intestinal transplant.

The chain uses TRBV6-6 and TRBJ2-5; D possibly corresponds to TRBD1 (5 bases). The CDR3 totals 14 residues. The V gene's germline CDR1 is MNHNY and CDR2 SVGAGI (reference sequence). V lost 2 bases and J 5 bases, leaving 12 bases between the germline ends. The CDR3 DNA reads TGTGCCAGCAGTTACCGCAGACACAGGGAGACCCAGTACTTC. Amino acid sequence: CASSYRRHRETQYF.

The gene calls are TRBV18 and TRBJ2-2; D is ambiguous. From germline, CDR1 is KGHSH and CDR2 LQKENI. Trimming shortened V by 4 bases and J by 2 bases, and 8 bases separated the two germline ends. CDR3 length: 14 residues. As DNA, the CDR3 is TGTGCCAGCTCACTAGGCCTTAACACCGGGGAGCTGTTTTTT. Its protein is CASSLGLNTGELFF.

The CDR3 coding sequence is TGTGCCAGCAGCCTCCGGACAGGGGGAACAACTAATGAAAAACTGTTTTTT. Encoded protein: CASSLRTGGTTNEKLFF. The rearrangement uses TRBV5-6 and TRBJ1-4, with 10 positions matching TRBD1. The germline CDR1 and CDR2 sequences are SGHDT and YYEEEE. The CDR3 runs 17 residues. Trimming cost V 4 bases and J 0 bases; bases outside gene matches: 6.

The rearrangement joins TRBV7-7 to TRBJ2-5, with D possibly TRBD1 on 6 matching bases. V lost 5 bases and J lost 2, with 18 bases in between. Per germline, CDR1 SSHAT and CDR2 FNYEAQ (reference sequence). CDR3 length equals 16 residues. This CDR3 is CASSPILAGQQETQYF. CDR3 bases: TGTGCCAGCAGCCCTATATTGGCCGGACAGCAAGAGACCCAGTACTTC.

The V gene is TRBV7-6, the J gene TRBJ2-7, with 11 bases aligning to TRBD2. V was clipped by 1 base and J by 7 bases; unmatched bases: 15. The CDR3 length is 18 residues. Germline CDR1 reads SGHVS; CDR2 reads FNYEAQ. The chain's CDR3 is CASSLGPWVSGRAGEQYF. The CDR3 DNA follows: TGTGCCAGCAGCTTAGGTCCTTGGGTTAGCGGGAGGGCCGGTGAGCAGTACTTC.

The J gene is TRBJ2-1, the V gene TRBV7-3; 9 nucleotides align to TRBD2. The junction had 3 bases not matched to a gene; V was cut back by 3 bases and J by 0 bases. Germline V gives CDR1 SGHTA, CDR2 FQGTGA. This CDR3 has 16 amino acids. The CDR3 sequence: CASSFSGSSSYNEQFF. CDR3 DNA sequence: TGTGCCAGCAGCTTTAGCGGGAGCAGCTCCTACAATGAGCAGTTCTTC.

The V and J genes are TRBV7-3 and TRBJ1-1, with D unresolved. V was trimmed by 2 bases and J by 3 bases, leaving 7 bases between them. In germline, CDR1 is SGHTA, CDR2 FQGTGA. This CDR3 is 13 amino acids long. The CDR3 DNA reads TGTGCCAGCAGCTTATTAGGGCACACTGAAGCTTTCTTT. Its translation: CASSLLGHTEAFF. The variable domain in full, with the rest retrieved from reference TRBV7-3 and TRBJ1-1, is GAGVSQTPSNKVTEKGKYVELRCDPISGHTALYWYRQSLGQGPEFLIYFQGTGAADDSGLPNDRFFAVRPEGSVSTLKIQRTERGDSAVYLCASSLLGHTEAFFGQGTRLTVV.

The chain couples TRBV18 to TRBJ2-1; D possibly uses TRBD1 or TRBD2 (5 bases each). This CDR3 is built from 15 residues. Germline CDR1 is KGHSH and CDR2 is LQKENI. V dropped 5 bases and J dropped 4 bases, with 15 bases sitting between them. CDR3 region: CASSVSGTPYNEQFF. Here the CDR3 DNA reads TGTGCCAGCTCAGTCTCCGGGACGCCTTACAATGAGCAGTTCTTC. The full variable domain, in which reference TRBV18 and TRBJ2-1 provide the parts outside the CDR3, is NAGVMQNPRHLVRRRGQEARLRCSPMKGHSHVYWYRQLPEEGLKFMVYLQKENIIDESGMPKERFSAEFPKEGPSILRIQQVVRGDSAAYFCASSVSGTPYNEQFFGPGTRLTVL.

This clone was picked up a small number of times. The genes are TRBV5-1 and TRBJ2-3; 15 bases are shared with TRBD2. The CDR3 has 19 amino acids. V was clipped by 0 bases and J by 2 bases; unmatched bases: 7. Germline assignment: CDR1 SGHRS and CDR2 YFSETQ. The CDR3 reads CASSLERTSGGASTDTQYF. Written as DNA, the CDR3 is TGCGCCAGCAGCTTGGAGAGGACTAGCGGGGGGGCCTCCACAGATACGCAGTATTTT.

V gene TRBV18 combines with J gene TRBJ2-7; possibly TRBD1 or TRBD2 for D (6 bases each). Germline-derived CDR1 and CDR2 are KGHSH and LQKENI. The CDR3 contains 16 residues. Trimming left V 6 bases short and J 5 bases short, with 23 bases between. CDR3 DNA sequence: TGTGCCAGCTCCCCCCCGGGGGCCCGCGCAGTGGACGAGCAGTACTTC. Its translation: CASSPPGARAVDEQYF.

The chain has TRBV4-2 and TRBJ2-1; TRBD2 matches at 9 bases. The germline V gene has CDR1 LGHNA and CDR2 YNFKEQ. The CDR3 spans 19 residues. The V segment lost 0 bases and the J segment 2 bases; nucleotides outside the gene matches: 11. CDR3 sequence: CASSQEILARTSAYNEQFF. DNA of the CDR3: TGTGCCAGCAGCCAAGAAATTCTGGCACGGACTAGCGCCTACAATGAGCAGTTCTTC.

The chain links TRBV21-1 to TRBJ2-2; the table's D call, TRBD2, was not checked against the DNA. TRBV21-1 is a pseudogene locus. This CDR3 spans 16 amino acids. The CDR3 DNA is TGTGCCAGCAGCAACGGACTAGCGGGGGCCGGCGGGGAGCTGTTTTTT. Its translation: CASSNGLAGAGGELFF.

The chain joins TRBV5-1 to TRBJ2-1; 8 bases fit TRBD2. This CDR3 is built from 14 residues. Germline V lookup: CDR1 SGHRS, CDR2 YFSETQ. V lost 0 bases to trimming and J lost 8 bases; unmatched junction nucleotides: 4. The CDR3 is CASSLGSGSYEQFF. CDR3 sequence (DNA): TGCGCCAGCAGCTTGGGGAGCGGGAGCTATGAGCAGTTCTTC.

This clone occurred once. The chain combines TRBV18 with TRBJ2-2; 8 bases are shared with TRBD2. The CDR3 has 17 amino acids. CDR1 and CDR2 (germline): KGHSH, LQKENI. V gave up 3 bases and J gave up 4 bases; unmatched junction bases: 10. The DNA for the CDR3 is TGTGCCAGCTCACCGCTGAGCGGGAGTCTTATCACCGGGGAGCTGTTTTTT. Residues: CASSPLSGSLITGELFF.

The chain combines TRBV11-2 with TRBJ2-5; no definite D call. The CDR3 is made up of 12 amino acids. Per germline, CDR1 SGHAT and CDR2 FQNNGV. V lost 5 bases and J lost 5, with 9 bases in between. CDR3 DNA sequence: TGTGCCAGCAGCCCGTCCCGGGAGACCCAGTACTTC. Its protein is CASSPSRETQYF.

This chain joins TRBV11-3 and TRBJ2-2; D is perhaps TRBD2 (5 bases). The germline V gene has CDR1 SGHNT and CDR2 YENEEA. The CDR3 runs 13 residues. Between the trimmed V and J ends, which lost 6 bases and 5 bases, there was a span of 10 bases. The CDR3 region is CASSPRLTGELFF. The CDR3 DNA sequence: TGTGCCAGCAGTCCCCGACTAACCGGGGAGCTGTTTTTT. The full variable domain, with the rest looked up from reference TRBV11-3 and TRBJ2-2, is EAGVVQSPRYKIIEKKQPVAFWCNPISGHNTLYWYLQNLGQGPELLIRYENEEAVDDSQLPKDRFSAERLKGVDSTLKIQPAELGDSAVYLCASSPRLTGELFFGEGSRLTVL.

V gene TRBV5-6 combines with J gene TRBJ2-7, with D possibly TRBD1 on 5 matching bases. V lost 2 bases and J lost 2, with 8 bases in between. The V gene's germline CDR1 is SGHDT and CDR2 YYEEEE. This CDR3 comprises 13 residues. The CDR3 nucleotides are TGTGCCAGCAGCTTTCTGGACACCTACGAGCAGTACTTC. Its protein product is CASSFLDTYEQYF. Full variable domain (outside the CDR3, taken from reference TRBV5-6 and TRBJ2-7): DAGVTQSPTHLIKTRGQQVTLRCSPKSGHDTVSWYQQALGQGPQFIFQYYEEEERQRGNFPDRFSGHQFPNYSSELNVNALLLGDSALYLCASSFLDTYEQYFGPGTRLTVT.

The CDR3 spells CASFHEGNTGELFF. CDR3 DNA sequence: TGTGCCAGCTTTCATGAGGGCAACACCGGGGAGCTGTTTTTT. The rearrangement uses TRBV6-5 and TRBJ2-2, with a weak D call TRBD2 (5 bases). The V and J ends lost 8 bases and 2 bases respectively, with 12 bases between them. The CDR3 totals 14 residues. Looked up from germline, CDR1 is MNHEY and CDR2 is SVGAGI.

The V and J genes are TRBV11-2 and TRBJ2-1; D may be TRBD1 or TRBD2 (5 bases each). The CDR3 is 15 amino acids. Germline assignment: CDR1 SGHAT and CDR2 FQNNGV. The V end was cut by 2 bases, the J end by 7 bases, with 15 bases between. The CDR3 protein is CASSLTGLVRNEQFF. The CDR3 region has the DNA TGTGCCAGCAGCTTAACGGGGCTCGTCCGAAATGAGCAGTTCTTC.

This chain links TRBV28 with TRBJ1-2; D is possibly TRBD1 (5 bases). Germline V lookup: CDR1 MDHEN, CDR2 SYDVKM. This CDR3 comprises 13 residues. Trimming pared 8 bases from V and 4 bases from J, leaving 14 bases between. CDR3 region: CASGDGGVYGYTF. Here the CDR3 DNA reads TGTGCCAGCGGTGACGGGGGGGTCTATGGCTACACCTTC.

J is TRBJ2-7 and V is TRBV28; 9 nucleotides match TRBD1. The CDR3 is made up of 13 amino acids. Per germline, CDR1 MDHEN and CDR2 SYDVKM. With 8 bases clipped from V and 3 bases from J, the junction kept 5 bases outside the gene matches. The CDR3 protein is CASFRTGDYEQYF. CDR3 nucleotides: TGTGCCAGCTTTAGGACAGGGGACTACGAGCAGTACTTC.

This chain links TRBV4-1 with TRBJ2-7; D may be TRBD1 or TRBD2 (5 bases each). Germline CDR1 reads MGHRA; CDR2 reads YSYEKL. V lost 1 base, J lost 2 bases, and 18 bases lay in between. The CDR3 contains 17 residues. The CDR3 region is CASSQGTFRARTYEQYF. For the CDR3, the DNA is TGCGCCAGCAGCCAAGGGACTTTCAGGGCCAGGACCTACGAGCAGTACTTC.

The rearrangement links TRBV28 to TRBJ2-7; 7 bases map to TRBD2. CDR3 length: 15 residues. Germline values: CDR1 MDHEN, CDR2 SYDVKM. The J segment lost 5 bases and the V segment lost 1 base, leaving 8 bases of the junction unmatched. The DNA for the CDR3 is TGTGCCAGCAGTTTATACGGGGGGATGAACCACGAGCAGTACTTC. As protein: CASSLYGGMNHEQYF.

The chain joins TRBV30 to TRBJ2-7; D is unresolved. V dropped 2 bases and J dropped 1 base, with 6 bases sitting between them. This CDR3 is built from 12 residues. CDR1 is GTSNPN, CDR2 SVGIG, per germline (reference sequence). The CDR3 protein is CAWSLFSYEQYF. The CDR3 region has the DNA TGTGCCTGGAGTTTGTTTTCCTACGAGCAGTACTTC.

The rearrangement links TRBV15 to TRBJ2-1; D perhaps matches TRBD2 (6 bases). The CDR3 contains 15 residues. Per germline, CDR1 LNHNV and CDR2 YYDKDF (reference sequence). Trimming took off 1 base at V and 7 bases at J, with 14 bases between the two ends. CDR3 sequence reads: CATSRVPLGRNEQFF. CDR3 coding DNA: TGTGCCACCAGCAGAGTTCCCCTGGGGAGGAATGAGCAGTTCTTC.

This clone is medium-sized in the sample. The chain uses TRBV7-9 and TRBJ2-7; D not certain. The germline V and J ends were trimmed by 2 bases and 3 bases, with 11 bases remaining between them. This CDR3 spans 14 amino acids. The V gene's germline CDR1 is SEHNR and CDR2 FQNEAQ (reference sequence). CDR3 nucleotide sequence: TGTGCCAGCAGCTTAAGCCGGCAGGTCTACGAGCAGTACTTC. Translated: CASSLSRQVYEQYF.

V usage is TRBV6-1 and J usage is TRBJ1-1; unclear D gene. Trimming took off 2 bases at V and 2 bases at J, with 9 bases between the two ends. The CDR3 spans 14 residues. Germline assignment: CDR1 MNHNS and CDR2 SASEGT. CDR3 residues: CASSERGINTEAFF. In nucleotides, the CDR3 is TGTGCCAGCAGTGAACGCGGGATAAACACTGAAGCTTTCTTT.

The chain couples TRBV11-3 to TRBJ2-1; 7 bases map to TRBD2. The CDR3 is made up of 19 amino acids. V shed 1 base and J 1 base; nucleotides not matched to a gene: 13. CDR1 and CDR2 (germline): SGHNT, YENEEA. CDR3 residues: CASSLGEGVGTGSYNEQFF. CDR3 coding DNA: TGTGCCAGCAGCTTAGGGGAGGGAGTCGGGACGGGATCCTACAATGAGCAGTTCTTC.

This clone appeared a single time. The rearrangement joins TRBV7-9 to TRBJ2-2, with 7 bases aligning to TRBD1. This CDR3 has 13 residues. V was clipped by 5 bases and J by 6 bases; unmatched bases: 3. CDR1 SEHNR and CDR2 FQNEAQ come from the germline V gene (reference sequence). The CDR3 sequence: CASSNDRAGELFF. The DNA of the CDR3 is TGTGCCAGCAGCAATGACAGGGCCGGGGAGCTGTTTTTT.

The chain employs TRBV18 and TRBJ2-5; 9 positions match TRBD1. The J segment lost 4 bases and the V segment lost 3 bases, leaving 3 bases of the junction unmatched. CDR1 and CDR2 from the germline V gene are KGHSH and LQKENI. The CDR3 sequence is 14 residues long. This CDR3 reads CASSPETGGETQYF. In DNA, the CDR3 is TGTGCCAGCTCACCCGAGACAGGGGGAGAGACCCAGTACTTC.

This clone was seen only once. For the CDR3, the DNA is TGTGCCTGGAGCCCCCGACGACTACTGAACACCGGGGAGCTGTTTTTT. Protein product: CAWSPRRLLNTGELFF. The chain is built from TRBV30 and TRBJ2-2; a possible D gene is TRBD2 (5 bases). This CDR3 region has 16 residues. Germline CDR1 is GTSNPN and CDR2 is SVGIG (reference sequence). V lost 3 bases and J 1 base, leaving 15 bases between the germline ends.

The V call is TRBV19, the J call TRBJ1-2; maybe TRBD1 (6 bases). V lost 4 bases and J lost 4, with 16 bases in between. The CDR3 extends over 15 amino acids. CDR1 and CDR2 (germline): LNHDA, SQIVND (reference sequence). CDR3 sequence: CASSTWEQGGYGYTF. The CDR3 coding sequence is TGTGCCAGTAGTACATGGGAACAGGGAGGCTATGGCTACACCTTC.